The clone carrying this TCR beta chain was picked up a small number of times. The antigen is undetermined. These data belong to a study of response to subunit inactivated influenza vaccine. The germline V gene encodes CDR1 SGHDN and CDR2 FVKESK. J gave up 6 bases and V 2 bases, and 11 bases lay outside the gene matches. There are 16 residues in the CDR3. General study points: Only a handful of new T cells, the authors suggested, are recruited with each seasonal influenza vaccination.

One entry per CDR3 protein, called by TCRdb with MiXCR from the RT-PCR reads. This sample yields a few hundred thousand distinct CDR3 sequences, of which roughly 22% are seen a single time; 10% belongs to the top ten. The sample in question was PBMCs from blood, obtained roughly 20 months after vaccination. This TCR derives from a man aged 50 to 75 who received an inactivated influenza vaccine. V gene TRBV14 combines with J gene TRBJ2-3, with 7 bases matching TRBD1. The chain's CDR3 is CASSQLRGLGPDTQYF. The CDR3 nucleotides read TGTGCCAGCAGCCAACTCAGGGGGTTAGGACCGGATACGCAGTATTTT.